These T cell receptor beta chains were read from a single sample in a study of blood T cells in healthy people across ages. TCRdb recomputed calls from the 5' RACE reads with MiXCR, one row per CDR3 protein. The profile shows around 780,000 distinct CDR3 sequences, around three fifths of them singletons. Sequenced sample: blood. These receptors originate from a man aged 35 to 55 in good health. Both conserved end residues are part of each CDR3. A D gene is named only where the DNA matches it firmly. Clone size is shown for a subset of rows, as once, few, many or a class of expanded clone.

TRBV28	.	TRBJ2-3	.	TGTGCCAGCAGTTTGCCTCTGGGCCCAGATACGCAGTATTTT	CASSLPLGPDTQYF
TRBV7-2	few	TRBJ2-1	TRBD2	TGTGCCAGCAGCTTAAGTAGCGGGGACTACAATGAGCAGTTCTTC	CASSLSSGDYNEQFF
TRBV29-1	.	TRBJ2-7	.	TGCAGCGTGGGGGAGACAGACCGCCCGTACGAGCAGTACTTC	CSVGETDRPYEQYF
TRBV5-1	few	TRBJ2-4	.	TGCGCCAGCAGCTTGGTGACAGCATCGGAAAACATTCAGTACTTC	CASSLVTASENIQYF
TRBV18	.	TRBJ2-2	TRBD1	TGTGCCAGCTCTAATCGACAGGGTAGCGCCACCGGGGAGCTGTTTTTT	CASSNRQGSATGELFF
TRBV11-2	.	TRBJ2-5	.	TGTGCCAGCAGCGTTGTTTGGGTCCAAGAGACCCAGTACTTC	CASSVVWVQETQYF
TRBV7-2	.	TRBJ2-5	TRBD2	TGTGCCAGCAGCACCGTCCTCACTCGGACTAGCGGGGGAGAGACCCAGTACTTC	CASSTVLTRTSGGETQYF
TRBV20-1	few	TRBJ2-5	.	TGCAGTGCTAGAGGGGACAACCAAGAGACCCAGTACTTC	CSARGDNQETQYF
TRBV7-2	few	TRBJ1-1	.	TGTGCCAGCAGCTTAGCTCTGGGACTGAACACTGAAGCTTTCTTT	CASSLALGLNTEAFF
TRBV7-2	.	TRBJ2-7	.	TGTGCCAGCAGTAGCGCAATATACGAGCAGTACTTC	CASSSAIYEQYF
TRBV28	.	TRBJ2-3	TRBD2	TGTGCCAGCAGTTTAAGCGGGAGTGGTTGGGGAGATACGCAGTATTTT	CASSLSGSGWGDTQYF
TRBV4-2	.	TRBJ2-5	.	TGTGCCAGCAGCCAAGATAGGAGGGCGTGGGAGACCCAGTACTTC	CASSQDRRAWETQYF
TRBV7-9	once	TRBJ2-7	.	TGCGCCAGCCTGGGGAGGACTACCTACGAGCAGTACTTC	CASLGRTTYEQYF
TRBV29-1	.	TRBJ1-1	TRBD1	TGCAGCGTTGATCGGAGACAGGGGGCGTCTGAAGCTTTCTTT	CSVDRRQGASEAFF
TRBV7-3	.	TRBJ2-1	TRBD2	TGTGCCAGCAGCCTAAGCCCCCTAGCGGGGTCTAATGAGCAGTTCTTC	CASSLSPLAGSNEQFF
TRBV7-9	.	TRBJ2-3	.	TGTGCCAGCAGCCGCGAGCGGGCAGATACGCAGTATTTT	CASSRERADTQYF
TRBV10-3	few	TRBJ1-2	.	TGTGCCATCAGTGAGACCGGAGATACCTATGGCTACACCTTC	CAISETGDTYGYTF
TRBV30	.	TRBJ1-1	.	TGTGCCTGGACATCAGGGGCTAGGGTAGTCGCTGAAGCTTTCTTT	CAWTSGARVVAEAFF
TRBV20-1	.	TRBJ2-5	.	TGCAGTGCAGGCGGGGGCCTTAGGGCCCAAGAGACCCAGTACTTC	CSAGGGLRAQETQYF
TRBV5-1	few	TRBJ2-1	.	TGCGCCAGCAGCTTGGTCAGGGACAATGAGCAGTTCTTC	CASSLVRDNEQFF
TRBV7-2	.	TRBJ1-2	.	TGTGCCAGCAGCTCATTCAACTTGGACTATGGCTACACCTTC	CASSSFNLDYGYTF
TRBV29-1	.	TRBJ1-2	.	TGCAGCGCCCTCGGGGGGGACTATGGCTACACCTTC	CSALGGDYGYTF
TRBV9	.	TRBJ2-1	TRBD2	TGTGCCAGCAGCGTAGGCTTAGCGGGTCGGAGCTCCTACAATGAGCAGTTCTTC	CASSVGLAGRSSYNEQFF
TRBV9	few	TRBJ2-7	TRBD2	TGTGCCAGCAGCGTAGCGTCTAGCGGGAACAGTTACGAGCAGTACTTC	CASSVASSGNSYEQYF
TRBV30	.	TRBJ2-7	.	TGTGCCTGCACAAGGAACTACGAGCAGTACTTC	CACTRNYEQYF
TRBV7-2	once	TRBJ2-3	TRBD2	TGTGCCAGCAACCGGTCCCCAGCGGGAATAGATACGCAGTATTTT	CASNRSPAGIDTQYF
TRBV4-3	.	TRBJ2-1	.	TGCGCCAGCAGCTTGTGGGCAAGACAGGTAGCCTACAATGAGCAGTTCTTC	CASSLWARQVAYNEQFF
TRBV29-1	.	TRBJ1-2	.	TGCAGCGCTTCTGAGACAGGACTAAACTATGGCTACACCTTC	CSASETGLNYGYTF
TRBV24-1	.	TRBJ2-1	TRBD2	TGTGCCACCAGTGAGGGCGGGGGGCAAGCCTACAATGAGCAGTTCTTC	CATSEGGGQAYNEQFF
TRBV7-2	.	TRBJ2-1	.	TGTGCCAGCAGCCGCGGGGCCGGAGTAGGCGATGAGCAGTTCTTC	CASSRGAGVGDEQFF
TRBV13	.	TRBJ2-2	.	TGTGCCAGCAGCTTAGGCCCGCCCACTCGGGGCACCGGGGAGCTGTTTTTT	CASSLGPPTRGTGELFF
TRBV7-2	.	TRBJ2-5	TRBD2	TGTGCCAGCAGCCTTGGACTAGCGGGGGGGAAAATTAATGAGCAGTACTTC	CASSLGLAGGKINEQYF
TRBV6-5	few	TRBJ2-7	TRBD1	TGTGCCAGCAGTTTAACAGGGGGCGGGGGATACGAGCAGTACTTC	CASSLTGGGGYEQYF
TRBV7-2	many	TRBJ2-5	TRBD2	TGTGCCAGCAGCTCCAGACTAGCGGGGGGCCAAGAGACCCAGTACTTC	CASSSRLAGGQETQYF
TRBV6-6	.	TRBJ2-2	.	TGTGCCAGCAGTTACGAGACATCGAACACCGGGGAGCTGTTTTTT	CASSYETSNTGELFF
TRBV27	few	TRBJ2-5	.	TGTGCCAGCAGTCCGCGGCCGTTTTCAGAGACCCAGTACTTC	CASSPRPFSETQYF
TRBV20-1	.	TRBJ1-1	.	TGCAGTGCTAGAGTCCAGAGCAAAGCTTTCTTT	CSARVQSKAFF
TRBV6-5	.	TRBJ1-1	.	TGTGCCAGCAGCCAAGGGATTTTGGGGGGAGCTTTCTTT	CASSQGILGGAFF
TRBV20-1	.	TRBJ2-3	TRBD2	TGCAGTGCTGGGGTCGGGGGGGCCACAGATACGCAGTATTTT	CSAGVGGATDTQYF
TRBV4-1	.	TRBJ2-3	.	TGCGCCAGCAGCTACCGCACAGATACGCAGTATTTT	CASSYRTDTQYF
TRBV9	.	TRBJ2-5	TRBD2	TGTGCCAGCAGCGACAGACTAGCGGGGATCCAAGAGACCCAGTACTTC	CASSDRLAGIQETQYF
TRBV2	few	TRBJ2-3	.	TGTGCCAGCAGCTTACTCCTATCCGGTACAGATACGCAGTATTTT	CASSLLLSGTDTQYF
TRBV3-1	few	TRBJ2-7	.	TGTGCCAGCAGCCAATACAATGAGCAGTACTTC	CASSQYNEQYF
TRBV6-1	.	TRBJ2-7	.	TGTGCCAGCAGTGAAGCGCTGTTGGGCAGCTCCTACGAGCAGTACTTC	CASSEALLGSSYEQYF
TRBV28	.	TRBJ2-7	TRBD2	TGTGCCAGCAGTATCGGGGGGTCCGGTTCCGCCGAGCAGTACTTC	CASSIGGSGSAEQYF
TRBV12-3/TRBV12-4	.	TRBJ1-4	.	TGTGCCAGCAGTTTTTCCGCCACAGGAAGAAGTGAAAAACTGTTTTTT	CASSFSATGRSEKLFF
TRBV1	few	TRBJ2-7	.	TGCACCAGCCCAGGGAGCGAGCAGTACTTC	CTSPGSEQYF
TRBV29-1	.	TRBJ2-5	.	TGCAGCGTTGAAGATGCTACAGGGAGAGAGACCCAGTACTTC	CSVEDATGRETQYF
TRBV13	.	TRBJ2-7	TRBD2	TGTGCCAGCAGCCTACGCGGGAGAGGGGTCTACGAGCAGTACTTC	CASSLRGRGVYEQYF
TRBV5-1	.	TRBJ2-1	TRBD1	TGCGCCAGCAGCAGAGAGGGACAGGGAGGGGGTGAGCAGTTCTTC	CASSREGQGGGEQFF
TRBV29-1	.	TRBJ2-1	TRBD1	TGCAGCGTTCAGGGACAGGGAGAGGGGTGGATGGATGAGCAGTTCTTC	CSVQGQGEGWMDEQFF
TRBV6-5	.	TRBJ2-5	TRBD1	TGTGCCAGCAGACAGGGACAGGGGGCAGGTGAGCAGTACTTC	CASRQGQGAGEQYF
TRBV27	.	TRBJ2-3	.	TGTGCCAGCAGTTTAGCCCCTAGGCCTAGCGCAGATACGCAGTATTTT	CASSLAPRPSADTQYF
TRBV4-1	.	TRBJ2-5	.	TGCGCCAGCAGCCTCTCGATAGACCCCAAGACCCAGTACTTC	CASSLSIDPKTQYF
TRBV4-1	.	TRBJ2-1	.	TGCGCCAGCAGCCAAGCTGGGAGCGAGCAGTTCTTC	CASSQAGSEQFF
TRBV12-3/TRBV12-4	few	TRBJ2-1	TRBD2	TGTGCCAGCAGCCCTCCTAGCGGGAGGGCCATATGGGTTGAGCAGTTCTTC	CASSPPSGRAIWVEQFF
TRBV29-1	.	TRBJ2-5	TRBD1	TGCAGCGCCTTCGGACAGGGGACAGAGACCCAGTACTTC	CSAFGQGTETQYF
TRBV7-2	.	TRBJ2-7	.	TGTGCCAGCAGCTTAGAAGCGGGTCGGTACGAGCAGTACTTC	CASSLEAGRYEQYF
TRBV19	.	TRBJ2-5	.	TGTGCCAGTAGACAGGTGGCGGCGGGAGAGACCCAGTACTTC	CASRQVAAGETQYF